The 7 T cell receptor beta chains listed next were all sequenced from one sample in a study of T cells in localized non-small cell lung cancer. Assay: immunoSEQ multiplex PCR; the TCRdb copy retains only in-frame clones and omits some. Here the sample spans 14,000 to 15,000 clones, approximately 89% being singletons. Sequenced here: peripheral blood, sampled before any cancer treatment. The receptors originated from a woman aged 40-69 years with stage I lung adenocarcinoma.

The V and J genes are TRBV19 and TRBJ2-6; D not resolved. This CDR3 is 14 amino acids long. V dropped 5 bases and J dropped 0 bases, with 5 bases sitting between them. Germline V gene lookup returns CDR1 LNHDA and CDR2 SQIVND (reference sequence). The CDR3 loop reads CASSLHSGANVLTF. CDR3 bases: TGTGCCAGTAGTTTACACTCTGGGGCCAACGTCCTGACTTTC.

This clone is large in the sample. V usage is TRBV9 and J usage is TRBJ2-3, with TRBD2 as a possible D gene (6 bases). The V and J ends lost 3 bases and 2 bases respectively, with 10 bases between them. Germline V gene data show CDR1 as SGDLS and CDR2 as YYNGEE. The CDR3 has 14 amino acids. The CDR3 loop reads CASSAGLDTDTQYF. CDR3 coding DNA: TGTGCCAGCAGCGCGGGACTCGACACAGATACGCAGTATTTT.

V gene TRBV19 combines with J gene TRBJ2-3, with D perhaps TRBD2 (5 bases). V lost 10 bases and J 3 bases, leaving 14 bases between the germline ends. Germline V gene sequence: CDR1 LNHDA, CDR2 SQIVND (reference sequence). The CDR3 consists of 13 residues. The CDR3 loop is CATRVRGTDTQYF. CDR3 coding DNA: TGTGCCACACGGGTCCGGGGAACAGATACGCAGTATTTT.

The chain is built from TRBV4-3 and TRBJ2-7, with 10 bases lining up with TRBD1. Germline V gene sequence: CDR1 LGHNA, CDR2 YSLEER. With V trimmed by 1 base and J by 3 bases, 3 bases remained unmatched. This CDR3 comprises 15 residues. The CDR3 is CASSQGQGAVYEQYF. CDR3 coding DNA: TGCGCCAGCAGCCAAGGACAGGGGGCCGTCTACGAGCAGTACTTC.

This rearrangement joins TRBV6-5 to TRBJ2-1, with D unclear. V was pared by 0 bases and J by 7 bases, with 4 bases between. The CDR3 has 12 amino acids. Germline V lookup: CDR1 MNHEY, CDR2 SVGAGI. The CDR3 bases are TGTGCCAGCAGTTACTCCCTAAATGAGCAGTTCTTC. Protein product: CASSYSLNEQFF.

The CDR3 bases are TGTGCCAGCAGCTTAGAGAGGCCAGAGAACACCGGGGAGCTGTTTTTT. It encodes CASSLERPENTGELFF. The chain joins TRBV7-2 to TRBJ2-2; D not certain. The germline V and J ends were trimmed by 1 base and 1 base, with 10 bases remaining between them. This CDR3 contains 16 residues. Looked up from germline, CDR1 is SGHTA and CDR2 is FQGNSA.

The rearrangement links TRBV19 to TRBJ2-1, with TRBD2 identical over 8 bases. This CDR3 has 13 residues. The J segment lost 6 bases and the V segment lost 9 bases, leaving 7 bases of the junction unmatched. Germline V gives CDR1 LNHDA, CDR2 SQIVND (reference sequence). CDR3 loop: CASGTSKGNEQFF. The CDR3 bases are TGTGCCAGCGGGACTAGTAAGGGCAATGAGCAGTTCTTC. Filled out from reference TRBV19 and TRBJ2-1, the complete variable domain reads DGGITQSPKYLFRKEGQNVTLSCEQNLNHDAMYWYRQDPGQGLRLIYYSQIVNDFQKGDIAEGYSVSREKKESFPLTVTSAQKNPTAFYLCASGTSKGNEQFFGPGTRLTVL.